The rows below give T cell receptor beta chains drawn from one sample of a study of blood T cell repertoires in COVID-19. Sequencing was performed with immunoSEQ multiplex PCR; in TCRdb, only in-frame clones are kept and a portion is missing. The repertoire includes roughly 200,000 clones, approximately 81% of them detected once, and around 19% sits in the top ten. Specimen: peripheral blood. These TCRs come from a human donor in a cohort sampled during active COVID-19. Both conserved end residues are part of each CDR3. The order of the fields is V gene, clone size, D gene, J gene, CDR3 protein, CDR3 DNA. A D gene is named only where the DNA matches it firmly. Clone size is shown for a subset of rows, as once, few, many or a class of expanded clone.

v_call: TRBV4-2; clone_size: -; d_call: TRBD1; j_call: TRBJ2-1; cdr3_aa: CASSQEQGPYNEQFF; cdr3_nt: TGTGCCAGCAGCCAAGAACAGGGGCCCTACAATGAGCAGTTCTTC
v_call: TRBV5-1; clone_size: -; d_call: -; j_call: TRBJ1-6; cdr3_aa: CASSLADRSPLHF; cdr3_nt: TGCGCCAGCAGCTTGGCCGACAGATCACCCCTCCACTTT
v_call: TRBV10-3; clone_size: -; d_call: TRBD1; j_call: TRBJ1-1; cdr3_aa: CAIKRGMRGPAFF; cdr3_nt: TGTGCCATCAAACGGGGTATGAGGGGGCCGGCTTTCTTT
v_call: TRBV3-1/TRBV3-2; clone_size: -; d_call: -; j_call: TRBJ1-1; cdr3_aa: CASSQWANTEAFF; cdr3_nt: TGTGCCAGCAGCCAATGGGCGAACACTGAAGCTTTCTTT
v_call: TRBV19; clone_size: -; d_call: TRBD1; j_call: TRBJ2-1; cdr3_aa: CASSPDRGRRFHEQFF; cdr3_nt: TGTGCCAGTAGTCCGGACAGGGGGCGCCGGTTTCATGAGCAGTTCTTC
v_call: TRBV30; clone_size: -; d_call: -; j_call: TRBJ2-7; cdr3_aa: CAWSGRTYEQYF; cdr3_nt: TGTGCCTGGAGTGGGAGAACCTACGAGCAGTACTTC
v_call: TRBV28; clone_size: -; d_call: TRBD1; j_call: TRBJ2-5; cdr3_aa: CASSPGQAGQETQYF; cdr3_nt: TGTGCCAGCAGTCCCGGACAGGCGGGTCAAGAGACCCAGTACTTC
v_call: TRBV27; clone_size: -; d_call: -; j_call: TRBJ1-6; cdr3_aa: CASSFGSTSPLHF; cdr3_nt: TGTGCCAGCAGTTTTGGCAGTACTTCACCCCTCCACTTT
v_call: TRBV2; clone_size: -; d_call: TRBD2; j_call: TRBJ2-3; cdr3_aa: CASIRLLAGGTDTQYF; cdr3_nt: TGTGCCAGCATCAGGTTACTAGCGGGGGGCACAGATACGCAGTATTTT
v_call: TRBV11-2; clone_size: -; d_call: -; j_call: TRBJ1-6; cdr3_aa: CASSRDTGMISPLHF; cdr3_nt: TGTGCCAGCAGCCGTGATACAGGGATGATCTCACCCCTCCACTTT
v_call: TRBV3-1/TRBV3-2; clone_size: -; d_call: -; j_call: TRBJ1-1; cdr3_aa: CASSQEWNTEAFF; cdr3_nt: TGTGCCAGCAGCCAGGAGTGGAACACTGAAGCTTTCTTT
v_call: TRBV7-8; clone_size: -; d_call: TRBD2; j_call: TRBJ2-3; cdr3_aa: CASSLGTRADTQYF; cdr3_nt: TGTGCCAGCAGCTTAGGGACTAGGGCAGATACGCAGTATTTT
v_call: TRBV19; clone_size: -; d_call: TRBD2; j_call: TRBJ2-5; cdr3_aa: CASTQGLAGGSVGETQYF; cdr3_nt: TGTGCCAGTACCCAAGGACTAGCGGGAGGATCGGTGGGTGAGACCCAGTACTTC
v_call: TRBV5-4; clone_size: once; d_call: TRBD1; j_call: TRBJ2-2; cdr3_aa: CASSGTASANTGELFF; cdr3_nt: TGTGCCAGCAGCGGGACAGCCTCAGCGAACACCGGGGAGCTGTTTTTT
v_call: TRBV29-1; clone_size: few; d_call: -; j_call: TRBJ1-5; cdr3_aa: CSVGSGRNQPQHF; cdr3_nt: TGCAGCGTTGGTAGCGGCCGAAATCAGCCCCAGCATTTT
v_call: TRBV7-6; clone_size: -; d_call: -; j_call: TRBJ2-3; cdr3_aa: CASSSATGFADTQYF; cdr3_nt: TGTGCCAGCAGCTCCGCCACAGGGTTTGCAGATACGCAGTATTTT
v_call: TRBV5-1; clone_size: -; d_call: -; j_call: TRBJ1-1; cdr3_aa: CASSLGAGVGNTEAFF; cdr3_nt: TGCGCCAGCAGCTTGGGGGCAGGGGTAGGGAACACTGAAGCTTTCTTT